This T cell receptor beta chain was sequenced for a study of blood T cells in healthy people across ages. With respect to this clonotype: The antigen remains undetermined.

PCR was performed a second time for about 7 to 12 cycles using a sample-barcoded 5' primer and a J-beta primer mix. Each single sample gave us at least 3 million CDR3-containing paired-end reads. TCRdb recomputed calls from the 5' RACE reads with MiXCR, one row per CDR3 protein. The sample lists some 900,000 distinct CDR3 sequences, approximately 49% seen once, with around 15% in the top ten. Study-level findings and limits: Among long-lived donors, naive CD4+ cells were more numerous and diversity higher than in aged donors.

Ten milliliters of peripheral blood were drawn from each donor. Each sample had at least 6.5 million PBMCs isolated. Germline loops: CDR1 SGDLS, CDR2 YYNGEE. This CDR3 contains 14 residues. V shed 2 bases and J 1 base; nucleotides not matched to a gene: 1. The specimen was blood. V usage is TRBV9 and J usage is TRBJ1-1, with 8 positions matching TRBD1. This receptor was obtained from a man younger than 45 in good health. The CDR3 region has the DNA TGTGCCAGCAGCGTGACAGGGGAGAACACTGAAGCTTTCTTT. Translation: CASSVTGENTEAFF. Full variable domain (outside the CDR3, taken from reference TRBV9 and TRBJ1-1): DSGVTQTPKHLITATGQRVTLRCSPRSGDLSVYWYQQSLDQGLQFLIQYYNGEERAKGNILERFSAQQFPDLHSELNLSSLELGDSALYFCASSVTGENTEAFFGQGTRLTVV.